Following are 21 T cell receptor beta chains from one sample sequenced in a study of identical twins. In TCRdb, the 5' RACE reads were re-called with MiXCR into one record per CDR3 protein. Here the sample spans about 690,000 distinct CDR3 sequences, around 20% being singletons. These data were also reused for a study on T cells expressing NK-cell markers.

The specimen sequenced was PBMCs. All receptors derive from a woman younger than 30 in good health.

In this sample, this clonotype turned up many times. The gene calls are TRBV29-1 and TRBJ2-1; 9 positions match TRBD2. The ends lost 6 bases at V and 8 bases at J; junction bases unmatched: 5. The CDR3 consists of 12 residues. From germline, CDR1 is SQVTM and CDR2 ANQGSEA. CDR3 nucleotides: TGCAGCGTGGGCGGGAGGGTGTATGAGCAGTTCTTC. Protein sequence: CSVGGRVYEQFF.

The CDR3 DNA is TGCAGCGGGAGTCGCAATGAGCAGTTCTTC. This sequence encodes CSGSRNEQFF. This chain links TRBV29-1 with TRBJ2-1, with D hard to call. CDR1 SQVTM and CDR2 ANQGSEA come from the germline V gene. The CDR3 consists of 10 residues. V lost 7 bases and J lost 6, with 7 bases in between.

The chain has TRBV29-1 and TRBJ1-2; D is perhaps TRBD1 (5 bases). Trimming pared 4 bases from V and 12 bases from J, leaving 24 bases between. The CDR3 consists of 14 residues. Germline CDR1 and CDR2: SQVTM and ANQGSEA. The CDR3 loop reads CSVGLSGNPMRHTF. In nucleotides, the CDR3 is TGCAGCGTTGGTTTGTCAGGGAACCCTATGCGCCACACCTTC.

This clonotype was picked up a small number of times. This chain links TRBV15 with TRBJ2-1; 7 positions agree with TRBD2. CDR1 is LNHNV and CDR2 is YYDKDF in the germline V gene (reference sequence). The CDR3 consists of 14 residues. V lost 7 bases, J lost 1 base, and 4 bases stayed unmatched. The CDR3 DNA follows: TGTGCCACCATTGGGGGGGGGTCCTACAATGAGCAGTTCTTC. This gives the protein CATIGGGSYNEQFF.

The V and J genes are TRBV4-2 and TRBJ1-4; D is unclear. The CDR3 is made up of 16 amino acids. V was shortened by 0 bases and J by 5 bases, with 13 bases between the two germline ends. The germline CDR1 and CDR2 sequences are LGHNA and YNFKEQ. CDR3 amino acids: CASSQEPGTVNEKLFF. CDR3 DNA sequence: TGTGCCAGCAGCCAAGAACCGGGAACCGTAAATGAAAAACTGTTTTTT.

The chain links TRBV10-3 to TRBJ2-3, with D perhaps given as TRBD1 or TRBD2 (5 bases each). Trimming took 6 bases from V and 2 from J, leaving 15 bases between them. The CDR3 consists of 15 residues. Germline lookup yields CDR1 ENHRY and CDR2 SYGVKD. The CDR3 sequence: CAIRETAAFTDTQYF. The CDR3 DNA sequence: TGTGCCATCAGGGAGACAGCGGCTTTCACAGATACGCAGTATTTT.

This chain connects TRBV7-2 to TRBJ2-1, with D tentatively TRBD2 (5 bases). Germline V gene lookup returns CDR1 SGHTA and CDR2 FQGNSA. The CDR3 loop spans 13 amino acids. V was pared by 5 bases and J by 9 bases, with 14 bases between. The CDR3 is CASSRGLSGEQFF. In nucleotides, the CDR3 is TGTGCCAGCAGCCGCGGACTGAGCGGTGAGCAGTTCTTC.

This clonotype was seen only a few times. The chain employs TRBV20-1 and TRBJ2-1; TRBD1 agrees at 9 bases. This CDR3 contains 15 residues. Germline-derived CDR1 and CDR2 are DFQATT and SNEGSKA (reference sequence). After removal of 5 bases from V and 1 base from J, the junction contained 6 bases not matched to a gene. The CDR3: CSALWTGESYNEQFF. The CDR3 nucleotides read TGCAGTGCTTTGTGGACAGGGGAATCCTACAATGAGCAGTTCTTC.

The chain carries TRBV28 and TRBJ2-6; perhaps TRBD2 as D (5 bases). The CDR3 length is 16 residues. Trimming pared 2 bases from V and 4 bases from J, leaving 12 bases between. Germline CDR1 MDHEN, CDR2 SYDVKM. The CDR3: CASSLARTSGANVLTF. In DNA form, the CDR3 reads TGTGCCAGCAGTTTAGCCAGGACTTCCGGGGCCAACGTCCTGACTTTC.

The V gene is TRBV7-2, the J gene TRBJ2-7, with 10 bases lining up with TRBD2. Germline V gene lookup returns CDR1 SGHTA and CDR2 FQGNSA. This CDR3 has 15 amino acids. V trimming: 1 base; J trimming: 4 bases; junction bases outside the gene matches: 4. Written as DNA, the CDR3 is TGTGCCAGCAGCTTAGTAGCGGGGGGATTTTACGAGCAGTACTTC. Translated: CASSLVAGGFYEQYF.

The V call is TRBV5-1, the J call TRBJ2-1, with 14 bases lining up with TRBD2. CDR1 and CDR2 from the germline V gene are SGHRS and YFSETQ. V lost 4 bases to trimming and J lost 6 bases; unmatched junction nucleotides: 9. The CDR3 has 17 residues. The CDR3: CASSKGTSGGLTNEQFF. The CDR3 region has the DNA TGCGCCAGCAGCAAAGGGACTAGCGGGGGTTTGACCAATGAGCAGTTCTTC.

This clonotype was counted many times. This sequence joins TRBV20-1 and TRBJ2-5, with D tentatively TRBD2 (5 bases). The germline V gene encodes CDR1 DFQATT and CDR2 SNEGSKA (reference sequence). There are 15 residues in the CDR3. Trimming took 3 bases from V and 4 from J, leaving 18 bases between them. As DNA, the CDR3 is TGCAGTGCTAGCCTCAACCGGGGATTAATAGAGACCCAGTACTTC. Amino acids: CSASLNRGLIETQYF.

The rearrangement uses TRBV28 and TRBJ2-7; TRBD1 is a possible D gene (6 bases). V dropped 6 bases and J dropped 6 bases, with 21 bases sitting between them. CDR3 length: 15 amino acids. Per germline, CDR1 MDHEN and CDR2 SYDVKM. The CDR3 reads CASRTQVQGRGEQYF. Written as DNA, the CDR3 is TGTGCCAGCAGGACCCAAGTACAGGGAAGAGGCGAGCAGTACTTC.

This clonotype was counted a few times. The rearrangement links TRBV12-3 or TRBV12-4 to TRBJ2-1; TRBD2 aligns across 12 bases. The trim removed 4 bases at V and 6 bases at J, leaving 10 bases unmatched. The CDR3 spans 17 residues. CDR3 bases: TGTGCCAGCAGTTCTCAGTCGACTAGCGGGAGCCGCAATGAGCAGTTCTTC. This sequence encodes CASSSQSTSGSRNEQFF.

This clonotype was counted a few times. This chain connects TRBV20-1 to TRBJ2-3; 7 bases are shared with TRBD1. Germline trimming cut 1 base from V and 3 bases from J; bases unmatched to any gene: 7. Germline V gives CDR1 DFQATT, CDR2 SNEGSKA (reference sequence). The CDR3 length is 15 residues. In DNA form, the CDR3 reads TGCAGTGCTAGAGCCCAGACAGGGATTACAGATACGCAGTATTTT. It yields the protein CSARAQTGITDTQYF.

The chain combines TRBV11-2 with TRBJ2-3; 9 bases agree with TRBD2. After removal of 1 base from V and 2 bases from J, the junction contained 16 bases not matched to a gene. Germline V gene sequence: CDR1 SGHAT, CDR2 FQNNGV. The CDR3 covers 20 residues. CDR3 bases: TGTGCCAGCAGCTTAGGTGTCCCCTTTTCGACTAGCGGCGACACAGATACGCAGTATTTT. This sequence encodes CASSLGVPFSTSGDTDTQYF.

CDR3 DNA: TGTGCCAGCAGTCCCCCTAGCGGGAGGGGAAACATTCAGTACTTC. It specifies CASSPPSGRGNIQYF. The V and J genes are TRBV6-2 or TRBV6-3 and TRBJ2-4; 12 bases agree with TRBD2. Germline V CDR1 and CDR2: MNHEY, SVGEGT. The trim removed 5 bases at V and 6 bases at J, leaving 5 bases unmatched. The CDR3 is 15 amino acids.

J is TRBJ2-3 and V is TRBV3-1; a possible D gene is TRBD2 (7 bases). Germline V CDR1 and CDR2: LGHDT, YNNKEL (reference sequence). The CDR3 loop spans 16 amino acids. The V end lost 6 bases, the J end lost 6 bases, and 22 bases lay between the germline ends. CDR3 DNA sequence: TGTGCCAGCAGAGGAGGGCGGGGGCCAGAGAGTGATACGCAGTATTTT. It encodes CASRGGRGPESDTQYF.

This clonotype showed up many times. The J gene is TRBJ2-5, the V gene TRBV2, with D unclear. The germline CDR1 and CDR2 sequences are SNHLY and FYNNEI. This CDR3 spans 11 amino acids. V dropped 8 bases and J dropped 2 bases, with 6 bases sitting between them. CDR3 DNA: TGTGCCAGCGGGCGGCAAGAGACCCAGTACTTC. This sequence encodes CASGRQETQYF. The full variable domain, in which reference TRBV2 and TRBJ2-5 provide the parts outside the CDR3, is EPEVTQTPSHQVTQMGQEVILRCVPISNHLYFYWYRQILGQKVEFLVSFYNNEISEKSEIFDDQFSVERPDGSNFTLKIRSTKLEDSAMYFCASGRQETQYFGPGTRLLVL.

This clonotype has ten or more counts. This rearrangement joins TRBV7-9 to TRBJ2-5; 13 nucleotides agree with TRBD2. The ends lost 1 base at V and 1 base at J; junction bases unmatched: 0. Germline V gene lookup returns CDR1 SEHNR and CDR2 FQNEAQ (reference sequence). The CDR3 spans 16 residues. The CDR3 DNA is TGTGCCAGCAGCTTAGGGACTAGCGGGGGCCAAGAGACCCAGTACTTC. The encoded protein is CASSLGTSGGQETQYF.

CDR3 region: CSASRTSGGRFGLETQYF. In DNA, the CDR3 is TGCAGTGCGTCTCGGACTAGCGGGGGGCGATTCGGTTTGGAGACCCAGTACTTC. The gene calls are TRBV20-1 and TRBJ2-5; 14 bases match TRBD2. V trimming: 6 bases; J trimming: 5 bases; junction bases outside the gene matches: 17. CDR3 length: 18 amino acids. CDR1 and CDR2 (germline): DFQATT, SNEGSKA (reference sequence).